Each of the 29 T cell receptor beta chains below was sequenced from the same sample in a study of T cells in Graves' hyperthyroidism and ophthalmopathy. Authors of the study amplified TCR beta CDR3 regions from RNA transcripts. TCR CDR3 regions were first amplified by RT-PCR with HTBI primers. MiXCR was run by TCRdb on the multiplex PCR reads, yielding one entry per CDR3 protein. Of about 500,000 distinct CDR3 sequences in the sample, about 15% are singletons; the top ten hold around 17%. What was sequenced was blood. All receptors come from a woman aged 18 to 35 with Graves' hyperthyroidism.

Many counts were recorded for this clonotype. A much larger clone differs by one base, so this may be a read error. The chain employs TRBV25-1 and TRBJ1-1; the D is unclear. V gave up 4 bases and J gave up 1 base, with 7 bases separating them. The CDR3 extends over 13 amino acids. Germline CDR1 and CDR2: MGHDK and SYGVNS. The CDR3 reads CASSGEGNTEAFF. In DNA, the CDR3 is TGTGCCAGCAGTGGGGAGGGGAACACTGAAGCTTTCTTT.

This clonotype was seen at least ten times. V gene TRBV7-3 combines with J gene TRBJ2-7, with TRBD2 identical over 8 bases. Germline V gene lookup returns CDR1 SGHTA and CDR2 FQGTGA. The CDR3 contains 14 residues. V lost 7 bases and J lost 12; bases outside the gene matches: 17. The CDR3 is CASKAEGTSLEVYF. The CDR3 DNA follows: TGTGCCAGCAAGGCGGAGGGGACTAGTCTTGAGGTGTACTTC.

This clonotype was seen ten or more times. The rearrangement joins TRBV4-1 to TRBJ1-1, with a tentative D call TRBD1 (5 bases). Between the trimmed V and J ends, which lost 1 base and 1 base, there was a span of 7 bases. Germline CDR1 MGHRA, CDR2 YSYEKL. The CDR3 length is 14 residues. The CDR3 is CASSQGQKNTEAFF. The CDR3 DNA reads TGCGCCAGCAGCCAAGGACAGAAGAACACTGAAGCTTTCTTT.

This clonotype came up many times. The rearrangement uses TRBV3-1 and TRBJ2-5, with TRBD2 as a possible D gene (5 bases). Trimming took 2 bases from V and 5 from J, leaving 18 bases between them. CDR1 LGHDT and CDR2 YNNKEL come from the germline V gene (reference sequence). CDR3 length equals 16 residues. The CDR3 nucleotides read TGTGCCAGCAGCCAAATGGGGTGGGAGAGGGAGGAGACCCAGTACTTC. Protein product: CASSQMGWEREETQYF.

On this clonotype itself: Just one base apart from a much larger clone, this may be a read error. The chain employs TRBV24-1 and TRBJ2-7, with TRBD1 matching over 7 bases. With V trimmed by 4 bases and J by 2 bases, 4 bases remained unmatched. This CDR3 has 14 residues. The germline V gene encodes CDR1 KGHDR and CDR2 SFDVKD. The CDR3 reads CATSDDRAPYEQYF. DNA of the CDR3: TGTGCCACCAGTGACGACAGGGCTCCCTACGAGCAGTACTTC.

The sample holds a few counts of this clonotype. The chain has TRBV5-1 and TRBJ1-2, with a tentative D call TRBD1 (6 bases). V lost 4 bases and J lost 8, with 18 bases in between. The CDR3 runs to 14 residues. Germline lookup yields CDR1 SGHRS and CDR2 YFSETQ. CDR3 sequence: CASSPLNREGGYTF. The CDR3 DNA is TGCGCCAGCAGCCCCCTAAACAGGGAAGGAGGCTACACCTTC.

The rearrangement links TRBV20-1 to TRBJ2-2, with 10 positions matching TRBD2. The length of the CDR3 is 15 residues. Losses at the gene ends were 3 bases for V and 5 bases for J; bases not matched to a gene: 6. Per the germline V gene, CDR1 is DFQATT and CDR2 is SNEGSKA (reference sequence). The CDR3 loop is CSARVLAGDTGELFF. The CDR3 bases are TGCAGTGCTAGGGTGCTAGCGGGAGATACCGGGGAGCTGTTTTTT.

This clonotype showed up just a few times. The rearrangement joins TRBV7-9 to TRBJ2-5, with D unclear. This CDR3 is built from 15 residues. Germline CDR1 SEHNR, CDR2 FQNEAQ (reference sequence). Trimming stripped 0 bases from V and 1 base from J, with 9 bases between. DNA of the CDR3: TGTGCCAGCAGCTTAGCGCGTGGCAGCCAAGAGACCCAGTACTTC. Its translation: CASSLARGSQETQYF.

Comments on this clonotype: A much larger clone differs by one base, so this may be a read error. This rearrangement joins TRBV2 to TRBJ2-7, with D perhaps matching TRBD1 or TRBD2 (5 bases each). The CDR3 extends over 13 amino acids. The V end lost 7 bases, the J end lost 3 bases, and 13 bases lay between the germline ends. Germline V CDR1 and CDR2: SNHLY, FYNNEI. The CDR3 nucleotides are TGTGCCAGCATTGGGACGGCTGTCTACGAGCAGTACTTC. It codes for CASIGTAVYEQYF.

In this sample, this clonotype turned up many times. The CDR3 spells CASSLEGTGDEQYV. As DNA, the CDR3 is TGTGCCAGCAGCTTAGAGGGGACAGGGGACGAGCAGTACGTC. The chain employs TRBV7-9 and TRBJ2-7; 10 nucleotides agree with TRBD1. The CDR3 is 14 residues long. Germline CDR1 is SEHNR and CDR2 is FQNEAQ (reference sequence). V shed 1 base, J shed 5 bases, and the junction held 2 bases outside the gene matches.

At least ten counts were recorded for this clonotype. This chain uses TRBV5-1 with TRBJ1-6, with D possibly being TRBD1 (6 bases). Trimming left V 7 bases short and J 9 bases short, with 14 bases between. In germline, CDR1 is SGHRS, CDR2 YFSETQ. The CDR3 length is 13 residues. As DNA, the CDR3 is TGCGCCAGCGCCCCGGGACAACGTTCACCCCTCCACTTT. This codes for CASAPGQRSPLHF.

This clonotype was found a few times. CDR3 residues: CSARSDGGLGGAEAFF. CDR3 nucleotides: TGCAGTGCTAGATCCGACGGCGGCTTGGGGGGCGCTGAAGCTTTCTTT. The V and J genes are TRBV20-1 and TRBJ1-1, with D perhaps matching TRBD1 (6 bases). Trimming pared 2 bases from V and 6 bases from J, leaving 22 bases between. Germline CDR1 is DFQATT and CDR2 is SNEGSKA (reference sequence). The CDR3 contains 16 residues.

This chain joins TRBV6-5 and TRBJ1-1; TRBD1 is a possible D gene (6 bases). Germline-derived CDR1 and CDR2 are MNHEY and SVGAGI. The CDR3 length is 14 residues. V was trimmed by 2 bases and J by 4 bases, leaving 11 bases between them. The CDR3: CASSYSQGSTEAFF. CDR3 in DNA: TGTGCCAGCAGTTACAGTCAGGGGAGCACTGAAGCTTTCTTT.

This clonotype was observed many times. The chain uses TRBV6-2 or TRBV6-3 and TRBJ2-2, with 10 bases identical to TRBD1. CDR1 is MNHEY, CDR2 SVGEGT, per germline. CDR3 length: 15 amino acids. J gave up 5 bases and V 7 bases, and 7 bases lay outside the gene matches. In DNA form, the CDR3 reads TGTGCCAGCACCAGACAGGGGGCGCGTACCGGGGAGCTGTTTTTT. As protein: CASTRQGARTGELFF.

This clonotype was detected ten times or more. The V call is TRBV20-1, the J call TRBJ2-7; D perhaps matches TRBD1 (7 bases). V was pared by 5 bases and J by 4 bases, with 18 bases between. Per the germline V gene, CDR1 is DFQATT and CDR2 is SNEGSKA (reference sequence). The length of the CDR3 is 14 residues. CDR3 protein: CSAQRQGGSYEQYF. The DNA of the CDR3 is TGCAGTGCTCAACGACAGGGAGGAAGTTACGAGCAGTACTTC.

This clonotype was seen repeatedly, ten times or more. J is TRBJ2-7 and V is TRBV7-3, with 7 nucleotides matching TRBD2. Germline-derived CDR1 and CDR2 are SGHTA and FQGTGA. The CDR3 spans 13 residues. V gave up 4 bases and J gave up 2 bases; unmatched junction bases: 2. The CDR3 DNA reads as TGTGCCAGCAGCTCTGGGACTACCTACGAGCAGTACTTC. It translates to CASSSGTTYEQYF.

Comments on this clonotype: A much larger clone differs by one base, so this may be a read error. The chain employs TRBV11-2 and TRBJ2-3; D gene unclear. The V and J ends lost 7 bases and 2 bases respectively, with 13 bases between them. The CDR3 has 14 residues. The germline CDR1 and CDR2 sequences are SGHAT and FQNNGV. The CDR3: CASTFGSYTDTQYF. CDR3 coding DNA: TGTGCCAGCACCTTTGGATCGTACACAGATACGCAGTATTTT. Looking up the rest from reference TRBV11-2 and TRBJ2-3 gives the full variable domain: EAGVAQSPRYKIIEKRQSVAFWCNPISGHATLYWYQQILGQGPKLLIQFQNNGVVDDSQLPKDRFSAERLKGVDSTLKIQPAKLEDSAVYLCASTFGSYTDTQYFGPGTRLTVL.

The table lists this clonotype with many counts. This chain uses TRBV5-5 with TRBJ2-7, with 9 bases lining up with TRBD2. With V trimmed by 0 bases and J by 3 bases, 4 bases remained unmatched. CDR1 SGHKS and CDR2 YYEKEE come from the germline V gene (reference sequence). The CDR3 length is 15 residues. The DNA of the CDR3 is TGTGCCAGCAGCTTGGGGGCTAGCGGGATCTACGAGCAGTACTTC. Translating gives CASSLGASGIYEQYF. Full variable domain (remainder filled in from reference TRBV5-5 and TRBJ2-7): DAGVTQSPTHLIKTRGQQVTLRCSPISGHKSVSWYQQVLGQGPQFIFQYYEKEERGRGNFPDRFSARQFPNYSSELNVNALLLGDSALYLCASSLGASGIYEQYFGPGTRLTVT.

This clonotype was recorded at least ten times. A read error may account for a junction end that differs from germline. The chain is built from TRBV5-1 and TRBJ2-3; unclear D gene. This CDR3 contains 11 residues. The germline V gene has CDR1 SGHRS and CDR2 YFSETQ. The CDR3 DNA reads TGTGCCAGCAGTTCCACAGATACGCAGTATTTT. Translating it yields CASSSTDTQYF. Full variable domain (remainder filled in from reference TRBV5-1 and TRBJ2-3): KAGVTQTPRYLIKTRGQQVTLSCSPISGHRSVSWYQQTPGQGLQFLFEYFSETQRNKGNFPGRFSGRQFSNSRSEMNVSTLELGDSALYLCASSSTDTQYFGPGTRLTVL.

This clonotype has at least ten counts. This sequence joins TRBV7-9 and TRBJ1-2, with D possibly TRBD1 on 5 matching bases. With 1 base removed from V and 4 bases from J, the gap between germline ends came to 13 bases. CDR3 length: 15 amino acids. Looked up from germline, CDR1 is SEHNR and CDR2 is FQNEAQ (reference sequence). The CDR3 sequence: CASSLEGTLIYGYTF. The CDR3 DNA reads TGTGCCAGCAGCTTAGAGGGGACGCTCATCTATGGCTACACCTTC.

Many counts were recorded for this clonotype. This rearrangement joins TRBV30 to TRBJ2-1, with D tentatively TRBD1 or TRBD2 (6 bases each). This CDR3 has 13 amino acids. The germline V and J ends were trimmed by 4 bases and 4 bases, with 11 bases remaining between them. CDR1 and CDR2 (germline): GTSNPN, SVGIG (reference sequence). The CDR3 loop reads CAWKRGAYNEQFF. The DNA of the CDR3 is TGTGCCTGGAAGAGGGGGGCATACAATGAGCAGTTCTTC.

This rearrangement joins TRBV9 to TRBJ2-5, with D possibly being TRBD2 (5 bases). From germline, CDR1 is SGDLS and CDR2 YYNGEE. This CDR3 comprises 15 residues. V was trimmed by 4 bases and J by 2 bases, leaving 15 bases between them. The CDR3 region is CASSLEAGLQETQYF. CDR3 nucleotide sequence: TGTGCCAGCAGCTTGGAGGCGGGCCTTCAAGAGACCCAGTACTTC.

The CDR3 loop is CSASPGVRGYTF. CDR3 coding DNA: TGCAGTGCTTCCCCAGGGGTCCGGGGCTACACCTTC. This chain links TRBV20-1 with TRBJ1-2; D possibly corresponds to TRBD1 (6 bases). CDR3 length: 12 amino acids. V was cut by 5 bases and J by 8 bases, with 15 bases left in between. Germline assignment: CDR1 DFQATT and CDR2 SNEGSKA (reference sequence).

This clonotype has just a few counts. V and J are TRBV20-1 and TRBJ1-6; 8 bases line up with TRBD1. Germline CDR1 reads DFQATT; CDR2 reads SNEGSKA (reference sequence). This CDR3 comprises 14 residues. V shed 2 bases and J 10 bases; nucleotides not matched to a gene: 7. The chain's CDR3 is CSARPTGGDSPLHF. The CDR3 DNA is TGCAGTGCTAGACCCACAGGGGGAGACTCACCCCTCCACTTT.

Ten or more counts support this clonotype. The chain carries TRBV12-3 or TRBV12-4 and TRBJ2-2; 13 bases line up with TRBD2. V shed 3 bases and J 6 bases; nucleotides not matched to a gene: 13. CDR3 length: 19 amino acids. The CDR3 DNA reads TGTGCCAGCAGTTTCTACCCCCTCGGGACTAGCGGGATTCCCGGGGAGCTGTTTTTT. It translates to CASSFYPLGTSGIPGELFF.

The sample holds many counts of this clonotype. The DNA for the CDR3 is TGCAGTGCTAGAGATACGGGGTCGGACACTGAAGCTTTCTTT. Translating gives CSARDTGSDTEAFF. The rearrangement links TRBV20-1 to TRBJ1-1; D uncertain. Trimming stripped 0 bases from V and 3 bases from J, with 11 bases between. The germline gives CDR1 DFQATT, CDR2 SNEGSKA (reference sequence). This CDR3 spans 14 amino acids.

With regard to this clonotype: One base away lies a much larger clone, so this may be a sequencing read error. The chain employs TRBV18 and TRBJ2-1; possibly TRBD2 for D (5 bases). Germline-derived CDR1 and CDR2 are KGHSH and LQKENI. The CDR3 sequence is 16 residues long. CDR3 DNA: TGTGCCAGCTCAGCACCGCGGGCAAGCTCCTACAATGAGCAGTTCTTC. It codes for CASSAPRASSYNEQFF.

This clonotype appeared many times. This sequence joins TRBV5-8 and TRBJ1-6; TRBD1 might be the D (6 bases). Germline lookup yields CDR1 SGHTS and CDR2 YDEGEE. The ends were cut back, 0 bases at V and 6 bases at J, with 10 bases in the middle. This CDR3 spans 15 amino acids. The CDR3 region has the DNA TGTGCCAGCAGCTTGGACAGGGCGCCTAATTCACCCCTCCACTTT. This sequence encodes CASSLDRAPNSPLHF. Supplemented by reference TRBV5-8 and TRBJ1-6, the full variable domain reads EAGVTQSPTHLIKTRGQQATLRCSPISGHTSVYWYQQALGLGLQFLLWYDEGEERNRGNFPPRFSGRQFPNYSSELNVNALELEDSALYLCASSLDRAPNSPLHFGNGTRLTVT.

This clonotype has ten or more counts. The gene calls are TRBV12-3 or TRBV12-4 and TRBJ2-1; weak D call: TRBD2 (6 bases). This CDR3 is built from 15 residues. Trimming took 3 bases from V and 0 from J, leaving 9 bases between them. The CDR3 region has the DNA TGTGCCAGCAGTTTGGAGGGATTCTCCTACAATGAGCAGTTCTTC. Its translation: CASSLEGFSYNEQFF.